Listed below are T cell receptor beta chains from one sample, sequenced in a study of T cell changes during pregnancy in multiple sclerosis. TCRdb keeps only in-frame clones here, not all; method: immunoSEQ multiplex PCR. The sample lists about 40,000 clones, 92% occurring once. Source: CD4+ T cells from peripheral blood mononuclear cells, taken before pregnancy. All receptors derive from a female donor with multiple sclerosis, enrolled in a pregnancy study. Each CDR3 is given with its conserved first and last residue. Fields, in order: clone size, V gene, J gene, D gene, CDR3 DNA, CDR3 protein. A D gene is named only where the DNA matches it firmly. Size tells how often a clone was seen (once, few, many) or the class of an expanded clone, and some rows leave it out.

size: .
V: TRBV2
J: TRBJ2-3
D: .
DNA: TGTGCCAGCAGTGAAGGCGGGCGCACAGATACGCAGTATTTT
CDR3: CASSEGGRTDTQYF

size: .
V: TRBV18
J: TRBJ2-2
D: .
DNA: TGTGCCAGCTCAAGAGAGGGAGGCCGAGGGACCGGGGAGCTGTTTTTT
CDR3: CASSREGGRGTGELFF

size: .
V: TRBV15
J: TRBJ1-3
D: .
DNA: TGTGCCACCAGCAGAAATCGAACAGGCGGGAAAGAAAACACCATATATTTT
CDR3: CATSRNRTGGKENTIYF

size: .
V: TRBV5-1
J: TRBJ2-2
D: TRBD1
DNA: TGCGCCAGCAGCTTGAGCGGACAGGTCCTTTTTTTT
CDR3: CASSLSGQVLFF

size: once
V: TRBV7-9
J: TRBJ2-7
D: TRBD2
DNA: TGTGCCAGCAGCTTTGGGGGCCTAGCGGGACGGCCCAACGAGCAGTACTTC
CDR3: CASSFGGLAGRPNEQYF

size: .
V: TRBV10-3
J: TRBJ1-2
D: .
DNA: TGTGCCAGCAGTGGTGCAGGGATGAACTATGGCTACACCTTC
CDR3: CASSGAGMNYGYTF

size: .
V: TRBV2
J: TRBJ1-2
D: .
DNA: TGTGCCAGCAGTGGACAGGACAAAGGCTACACCTTC
CDR3: CASSGQDKGYTF

size: .
V: TRBV7-2
J: TRBJ2-7
D: .
DNA: TGTGCCAGCAGCTTACCAGGAAGGTACGAGCAGTACTTC
CDR3: CASSLPGRYEQYF

size: .
V: TRBV11-2
J: TRBJ1-3
D: .
DNA: TGTGCCAGCAGCTTAGTACAGGGTGGAAACACCATATATTTT
CDR3: CASSLVQGGNTIYF

size: .
V: TRBV2
J: TRBJ2-2
D: TRBD2
DNA: TGTGCCAGCAGTCTTACTAGCGGGAGAGCCACCGGGGAGCTGTTTTTT
CDR3: CASSLTSGRATGELFF

size: .
V: TRBV13
J: TRBJ2-5
D: TRBD1
DNA: TGTGCCAGCAGCTTAAGGGGACAGGGAAGAGAGACCCAGTACTTC
CDR3: CASSLRGQGRETQYF

size: .
V: TRBV7-2
J: TRBJ1-5
D: .
DNA: TGTGCCAGCAGCTTAGGAGTTTATAGCAATCAGCCCCAGCATTTT
CDR3: CASSLGVYSNQPQHF

size: once
V: TRBV27
J: TRBJ2-5
D: TRBD1
DNA: TGTGCCAGCAGTCCCGGGACAGGGGGCGCCAGGGAAGCGACCCAGTACTTC
CDR3: CASSPGTGGAREATQYF

size: .
V: TRBV5-6
J: TRBJ2-3
D: TRBD2
DNA: TGTGCCAGCAGCCCGGGACTAGCTCCAGGCTACACAGATACGCAGTATTTT
CDR3: CASSPGLAPGYTDTQYF

size: .
V: TRBV11-3
J: TRBJ2-2
D: TRBD1
DNA: TGTGCCAGCAGCGGCCCGACAGGGGGGAACACCGGGGAGCTGTTTTTT
CDR3: CASSGPTGGNTGELFF

size: .
V: TRBV11-2
J: TRBJ1-2
D: TRBD1
DNA: TGTGCCAGCAGCGTCGGACAGGGGTTTGGTGGCTACACCTTC
CDR3: CASSVGQGFGGYTF

size: .
V: TRBV6-6
J: TRBJ2-7
D: TRBD2
DNA: TGTGCCAGCAGTTGGGAGGCTGCGGGAGGGTCTCACGAGCAGTACTTC
CDR3: CASSWEAAGGSHEQYF

size: once
V: TRBV28
J: TRBJ2-4
D: .
DNA: TGTGCCAGCAGCCCTAAAAACATTCAGTACTTC
CDR3: CASSPKNIQYF

size: .
V: TRBV28
J: TRBJ2-7
D: .
DNA: TGTGCCAGCAGTTTAGGCTCGTACGAGCAGTACTTC
CDR3: CASSLGSYEQYF

size: .
V: TRBV6-5
J: TRBJ2-5
D: .
DNA: TGTGCCAGCAGTCGGGGGCAAGAGACCCAGTACTTC
CDR3: CASSRGQETQYF

size: few
V: TRBV7-3
J: TRBJ1-1
D: .
DNA: TGTGCCAGCAGCCAAAATTTGGCGGCCACTGAAGCTTTCTTT
CDR3: CASSQNLAATEAFF

size: .
V: TRBV7-9
J: TRBJ2-1
D: TRBD2
DNA: TGTGCCAGCAGCTTACTAGCGGGAGCTCACAATGAGCAGTTCTTC
CDR3: CASSLLAGAHNEQFF

size: .
V: TRBV4-2
J: TRBJ1-1
D: .
DNA: TGTGCCAGCAGCCAAGTTTTGGCCCAGAACACTGAAGCTTTCTTT
CDR3: CASSQVLAQNTEAFF

size: .
V: TRBV21-1
J: TRBJ2-7
D: .
DNA: TGTGCCAGCAGCGCCCTACCCACAGGATGTGAGAGCTCCTACGAGCAGTACTTC
CDR3: CASSALPTGCESSYEQYF

size: .
V: TRBV9
J: TRBJ2-7
D: TRBD2
DNA: TGTGCCAGCAGCGCTAATAGCGGGGCCCCCTACGAGCAGTACTTC
CDR3: CASSANSGAPYEQYF

size: .
V: TRBV6-1
J: TRBJ2-3
D: .
DNA: TGTGCCACCAACTCCTGGCAGGTCACAGATACGCAGTATTTT
CDR3: CATNSWQVTDTQYF

size: .
V: TRBV11-2
J: TRBJ2-1
D: .
DNA: TGTGCCAGCAGCTTCTACAGGGCGAGGTACAATGAGCAGTTCTTC
CDR3: CASSFYRARYNEQFF

size: .
V: TRBV18
J: TRBJ1-1
D: .
DNA: TGTGCCAGCTCACCAGTAATTAGGAACACTGAAGCTTTCTTT
CDR3: CASSPVIRNTEAFF

size: .
V: TRBV28
J: TRBJ1-5
D: TRBD1
DNA: TGTGCCAGCAGTTTAAGGGGCAGGGGGGTCCCCAATCAGCCCCAGCATTTT
CDR3: CASSLRGRGVPNQPQHF

size: .
V: TRBV11-2
J: TRBJ2-7
D: .
DNA: TGTGCCAGCAGCTCAGTTACGGGACTCCTATTCGACACCTACGAGCAGTACTTC
CDR3: CASSSVTGLLFDTYEQYF

size: .
V: TRBV18
J: TRBJ2-7
D: TRBD2
DNA: TGTGCCAGCTCACCCGGACTAGCGGGATTATACGAGCAGTACTTC
CDR3: CASSPGLAGLYEQYF

size: .
V: TRBV6-5
J: TRBJ1-5
D: .
DNA: TGTGCCAGCAGTCAGGGATTAGTGGATCAGCCCCAGCATTTT
CDR3: CASSQGLVDQPQHF

size: .
V: TRBV29-1
J: TRBJ1-1
D: .
DNA: TGCAGCGTTGTGGGGGGGAGCACTGAAGCTTTCTTT
CDR3: CSVVGGSTEAFF

size: .
V: TRBV11-3
J: TRBJ2-2
D: .
DNA: TGTGCCAGCAGCTCCGGGACACAGAACACCGGGGAGCTGTTTTTT
CDR3: CASSSGTQNTGELFF

size: .
V: TRBV9
J: TRBJ2-7
D: .
DNA: TGTGCCAGCAGCGCAGATTGGGCCCAAAGGGAGCAGTACTTC
CDR3: CASSADWAQREQYF

size: .
V: TRBV5-5
J: TRBJ2-5
D: .
DNA: TGTGCCAGCAGCTCGGAGATGAAGACCCAGTACTTC
CDR3: CASSSEMKTQYF

size: .
V: TRBV28
J: TRBJ1-1
D: TRBD1
DNA: TGTGCCAGCAGCCGACCCAGGGGGTCTCACACTGAAGCTTTCTTT
CDR3: CASSRPRGSHTEAFF

size: .
V: TRBV7-9
J: TRBJ1-1
D: .
DNA: TGTGCCAGCAGCTTAGAGAGGGGGATAGGGAACACTGAAGCTTTCTTT
CDR3: CASSLERGIGNTEAFF

size: once
V: TRBV6-1
J: TRBJ2-7
D: TRBD1
DNA: TGTGCCAGCAGCGATCCGGGACAGCCCTACGAGCAGTACTTC
CDR3: CASSDPGQPYEQYF

size: .
V: TRBV18
J: TRBJ2-1
D: TRBD2
DNA: TGTGCCAGCTCACCAGGTTCTAGCGGGAGGGCCCTTGGTAATGAGCAGTTCTTC
CDR3: CASSPGSSGRALGNEQFF

size: .
V: TRBV19
J: TRBJ2-2
D: TRBD2
DNA: TGTGCCAGTGATGCCGCTAGCGGGAGGATCGGGGAGCTGTTTTTT
CDR3: CASDAASGRIGELFF

size: .
V: TRBV28
J: TRBJ2-7
D: .
DNA: TGTGCCAGCAGCCGACTGTACGAGCAGTACTTC
CDR3: CASSRLYEQYF

size: .
V: TRBV20-1
J: TRBJ2-7
D: .
DNA: TGCAGTGCTAGGCCCAGATACGAGCAGTACTTC
CDR3: CSARPRYEQYF

size: .
V: TRBV28
J: TRBJ2-5
D: TRBD2
DNA: TGTGCCAGCAGTTCCGGGGCGGGGGTTCGTACCCAGTACTTC
CDR3: CASSSGAGVRTQYF

size: .
V: TRBV5-4
J: TRBJ1-4
D: .
DNA: TGTGCCAGCAGCCCGGGCAGGGAAACGGAAAAACTGTTTTTT
CDR3: CASSPGRETEKLFF

size: .
V: TRBV5-1
J: TRBJ2-2
D: .
DNA: TGCGCCAGCAGCTCAGGGTACACCGGGGAGCTGTTTTTT
CDR3: CASSSGYTGELFF

size: .
V: TRBV7-6
J: TRBJ1-5
D: .
DNA: TGTGCCAGCAGCTCGGGACTCATGGATAGCAATCAGCCCCAGCATTTT
CDR3: CASSSGLMDSNQPQHF

size: .
V: TRBV29-1
J: TRBJ2-7
D: .
DNA: TGCAGCGTTGTATTTATGTCCTACGAGCAGTACTTC
CDR3: CSVVFMSYEQYF

size: .
V: TRBV19
J: TRBJ2-3
D: TRBD1
DNA: TGTGCCAGTAGTACCTCAGGGGGCAGCGGGGATACGCAGTATTTT
CDR3: CASSTSGGSGDTQYF

size: .
V: TRBV18
J: TRBJ1-3
D: TRBD1
DNA: TGTGCCAGCTCAAGCAGGGGGTCTCGCTCTGGAAACACCATATATTTT
CDR3: CASSSRGSRSGNTIYF

size: .
V: TRBV5-1
J: TRBJ2-7
D: TRBD1
DNA: TGCGCCAGCAGCCTGGACAGGACGCGGTCCTACGAGCAGTACTTC
CDR3: CASSLDRTRSYEQYF

size: .
V: TRBV28
J: TRBJ2-7
D: TRBD1
DNA: TGTGCCAGCAGCCTGGTTGGGACAGGGGGACACTACGAGCAGTACTTC
CDR3: CASSLVGTGGHYEQYF

size: .
V: TRBV7-9
J: TRBJ1-3
D: .
DNA: TGTGCCAGCAGCTTTGACACTGGAAACACCATATATTTT
CDR3: CASSFDTGNTIYF

size: .
V: TRBV18
J: TRBJ1-1
D: .
DNA: TGTGCCAGCTCACCACAGCAGGGGTCGAACACTGAAGCTTTCTTT
CDR3: CASSPQQGSNTEAFF

size: .
V: TRBV28
J: TRBJ1-2
D: .
DNA: TGTGCCAGCAGTTTGTGGGGAGACTATGGCTACACCTTC
CDR3: CASSLWGDYGYTF

size: .
V: TRBV19
J: TRBJ2-2
D: TRBD2
DNA: TGTGCCAGTAGTATAAGGGCGGGAGTGGCGAACACCGGGGAGCTGTTTTTT
CDR3: CASSIRAGVANTGELFF

size: few
V: TRBV2
J: TRBJ2-7
D: TRBD1
DNA: TGTGCCAGCGGACTGGACAGGGTCTTC
CDR3: CASGLDRVF